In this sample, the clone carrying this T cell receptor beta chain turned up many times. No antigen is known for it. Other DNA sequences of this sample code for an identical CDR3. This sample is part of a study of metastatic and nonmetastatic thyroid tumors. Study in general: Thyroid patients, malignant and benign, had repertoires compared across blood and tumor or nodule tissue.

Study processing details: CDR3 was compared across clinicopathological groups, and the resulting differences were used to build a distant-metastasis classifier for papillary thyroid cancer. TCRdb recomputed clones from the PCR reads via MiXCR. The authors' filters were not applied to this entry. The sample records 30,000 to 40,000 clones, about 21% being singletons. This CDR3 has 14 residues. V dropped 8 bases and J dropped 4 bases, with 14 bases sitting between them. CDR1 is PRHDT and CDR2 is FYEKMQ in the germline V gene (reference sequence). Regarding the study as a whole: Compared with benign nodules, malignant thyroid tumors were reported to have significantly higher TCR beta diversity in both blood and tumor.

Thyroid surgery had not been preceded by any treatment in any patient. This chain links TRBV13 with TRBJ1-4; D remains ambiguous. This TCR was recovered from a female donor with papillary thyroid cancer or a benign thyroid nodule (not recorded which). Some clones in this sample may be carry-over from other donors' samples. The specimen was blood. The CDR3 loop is CASGKGGSNEKLFF. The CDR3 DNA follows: TGTGCCAGCGGGAAAGGTGGGAGTAATGAAAAACTGTTTTTT.